This entry features one T cell receptor (beta chain) sequence. Antigen: not known. The sample is drawn from a study of T cell responses to AZD1222 COVID-19 vaccine. About the research overall: Timing groups of about 4 and about 12 weeks for second doses were pooled. Study-wide results and caveats: Donors in the cohort were predominantly white British and more often female, and clonal diversity was possibly underestimated.

The CDR3 is made up of 15 amino acids. Germline loops: CDR1 MNHEY, CDR2 SVGEGT. J lost 4 bases, V lost 5 bases, and 6 bases had no gene match. Only in-frame clones appear in the TCRdb table, and some are missing; sequencing was by immunoSEQ multiplex PCR. The table records about 83,000 clones, 75% to 90% of them present only once. Sequencing was performed on peripheral blood, taken on day 0 of AZD1222 vaccination. The V call is TRBV6-2 or TRBV6-3, the J call TRBJ2-2; 8 nucleotides match TRBD2. The origin of this receptor is an adult in good health. For the CDR3, the DNA is TGTGCCAGCAGTCGGACTAGCCGAGGCACCGGGGAGCTGTTTTTT. Protein: CASSRTSRGTGELFF.